Each of the 28 T cell receptor beta chains below was sequenced from the same sample in a study of blood T cell repertoires in COVID-19. Sequencing used immunoSEQ multiplex PCR; TCRdb keeps in-frame clones, though not all of them. This table holds under 250,000 clones, around 86% found once. Sequencing was done on a sample of peripheral blood. These receptors were obtained from a man in his sixties who had recovered from COVID-19.

The rearrangement joins TRBV4-2 to TRBJ2-7; no clear D. The germline gives CDR1 LGHNA, CDR2 YNFKEQ. The CDR3 is 16 residues long. V was shortened by 0 bases and J by 2 bases, with 14 bases between the two germline ends. Here the CDR3 DNA reads TGTGCCAGCAGCCAAGAAGATATGAGGAAACCCTACGAGCAGTACTTC. Protein product: CASSQEDMRKPYEQYF.

The chain recombines TRBV7-3 with TRBJ2-1; D perhaps matches TRBD1 (6 bases). CDR3 length: 13 residues. V was trimmed by 5 bases and J by 8 bases, leaving 13 bases between them. From germline, CDR1 is SGHTA and CDR2 FQGTGA. This CDR3 reads CASSPPGVHEQFF. As DNA, the CDR3 is TGTGCCAGCAGCCCGCCAGGGGTCCATGAGCAGTTCTTC. The full variable domain, rest sourced from reference TRBV7-3 and TRBJ2-1, is GAGVSQTPSNKVTEKGKYVELRCDPISGHTALYWYRQSLGQGPEFLIYFQGTGAADDSGLPNDRFFAVRPEGSVSTLKIQRTERGDSAVYLCASSPPGVHEQFFGPGTRLTVL.

This clone has more than one count but fewer than ten. The V and J genes are TRBV9 and TRBJ2-3, with a tentative D call TRBD1 (6 bases). The CDR3 sequence is 13 residues long. V shed 2 bases and J shed 11 bases, with 15 bases lying between them. The germline gives CDR1 SGDLS, CDR2 YYNGEE. This CDR3 reads CASSVQQGGWQYF. CDR3 in DNA: TGTGCCAGCAGCGTGCAACAGGGTGGGTGGCAGTATTTT.

This chain uses TRBV5-4 with TRBJ2-5; the match to TRBD1 covers 8 bases. From germline, CDR1 is SGHNT and CDR2 YYREEE (reference sequence). With 3 bases clipped from V and 5 bases from J, the junction kept 9 bases outside the gene matches. The CDR3 covers 15 residues. CDR3: CASSSTTGAEETQYF. As DNA, the CDR3 is TGTGCCAGCAGCTCGACGACAGGGGCGGAGGAGACCCAGTACTTC.

The chain recombines TRBV27 with TRBJ1-3; D is unclear. This CDR3 region has 17 residues. V lost 5 bases, J lost 0 bases, and 17 bases lay in between. Germline CDR1 reads MNHEY; CDR2 reads SMNVEV (reference sequence). In DNA, the CDR3 is TGTGCCAGCAGTCCGCGTCGACGCGCGGACTCTGGAAACACCATATATTTT. Translating it yields CASSPRRRADSGNTIYF.

This sequence joins TRBV3-1 (or the pseudogene TRBV3-2) and TRBJ2-5, with a possible D match to TRBD2 (7 bases). The CDR3 spans 13 residues. CDR1 LGHDT and CDR2 YNNKEL come from the germline V gene (reference sequence). Trimming pared 10 bases from V and 5 bases from J, leaving 17 bases between. The CDR3, as DNA: TGTGCCACCCGAGGGGGGGCTGGGGAGACCCAGTACTTC. Its protein is CATRGGAGETQYF.

V and J are TRBV5-4 and TRBJ2-5, with 9 nucleotides matching TRBD1. Per germline, CDR1 SGHNT and CDR2 YYREEE (reference sequence). The CDR3 contains 15 residues. J lost 5 bases, V lost 4 bases, and 9 bases had no gene match. CDR3 amino acids: CASSARDRVWETQYF. CDR3 DNA sequence: TGTGCCAGCAGCGCCCGGGACAGGGTTTGGGAGACCCAGTACTTC.

The chain uses TRBV7-2 and TRBJ1-1, with TRBD1 matching over 7 bases. The germline V gene encodes CDR1 SGHTA and CDR2 FQGNSA. Trimming removed 4 bases from V and 8 bases from J; junction bases left unmatched: 13. The CDR3 length is 15 residues. CDR3 coding DNA: TGTGCCAGCAGCTCCAGACAGGGTGGGTATCGGGAAGCTTTCTTT. Translating gives CASSSRQGGYREAFF.

This sequence joins TRBV28 and TRBJ1-1, with D unclear. This CDR3 comprises 15 residues. From germline, CDR1 is MDHEN and CDR2 SYDVKM. V was pared by 1 base and J by 0 bases, with 9 bases between. In nucleotides, the CDR3 is TGTGCCAGCAGTTTATCGAGACATTTGAACACTGAAGCTTTCTTT. Amino acid sequence: CASSLSRHLNTEAFF. Full variable domain (outside the CDR3, taken from reference TRBV28 and TRBJ1-1): DVKVTQSSRYLVKRTGEKVFLECVQDMDHENMFWYRQDPGLGLRLIYFSYDVKMKEKGDIPEGYSVSREKKERFSLILESASTNQTSMYLCASSLSRHLNTEAFFGQGTRLTVV.

This clone has only one observation. The chain joins TRBV20-1 to TRBJ2-5, with D unresolved. This CDR3 has 11 amino acids. Trimming took 0 bases from V and 3 from J, leaving 2 bases between them. CDR1 is DFQATT and CDR2 is SNEGSKA in the germline V gene (reference sequence). The CDR3 protein is CSARDEETQYF. The CDR3 nucleotides are TGCAGTGCTAGAGACGAAGAGACCCAGTACTTC.

The rearrangement joins TRBV5-4 to TRBJ2-2; D is possibly TRBD2 (7 bases). Germline V gene lookup returns CDR1 SGHNT and CDR2 YYREEE (reference sequence). Trimming cost V 2 bases and J 4 bases, with 12 bases left between them. The CDR3 consists of 15 residues. The CDR3 DNA follows: TGTGCCAGCAGCTTCGGGGGGCTAGGCACCGGGGAGCTGTTTTTT. This gives the protein CASSFGGLGTGELFF.

This chain links TRBV27 with TRBJ2-2, with TRBD1 as a possible D gene (5 bases). In germline, CDR1 is MNHEY, CDR2 SMNVEV (reference sequence). This CDR3 has 15 amino acids. V was clipped by 3 bases and J by 6 bases, with 14 bases between them. This chain's CDR3 is CASSFDYQGSGELFF. The CDR3 DNA reads TGTGCCAGCAGTTTTGATTACCAGGGTTCCGGGGAGCTGTTTTTT.

This rearrangement joins TRBV24-1 to TRBJ2-2, with 10 bases aligning to TRBD2. V was pared by 10 bases and J by 3 bases, with 13 bases of the junction left unmatched. CDR3 length: 17 residues. Germline V gene lookup returns CDR1 KGHDR and CDR2 SFDVKD. This CDR3 reads CATSGVAGGSDTGELFF. The CDR3 nucleotides are TGTGCCACATCTGGCGTAGCGGGGGGAAGTGACACCGGGGAGCTGTTTTTT.

This chain uses TRBV5-1 with TRBJ1-1; D is unresolved. Germline lookup yields CDR1 SGHRS and CDR2 YFSETQ. CDR3 size: 14 residues. V gave up 3 bases and J gave up 1 base, with 10 bases separating them. The CDR3 DNA follows: TGCGCCAGCAGCTGGCAGGCCTCGAACACTGAAGCTTTCTTT. It encodes CASSWQASNTEAFF.

This rearrangement joins TRBV5-1 to TRBJ2-7, with 10 bases matching TRBD1. The CDR3 is 16 amino acids. Germline CDR1 is SGHRS and CDR2 is YFSETQ. With V trimmed by 0 bases and J by 4 bases, 7 bases remained unmatched. DNA of the CDR3: TGCGCCAGCAGCTTGGCTAGGACAGGGGGAAAGTACGAGCAGTACTTC. Its translation is CASSLARTGGKYEQYF.

The chain combines TRBV27 with TRBJ2-7; 7 bases are a match to TRBD2. Trimming at V came to 4 bases and at J to 7 bases, leaving 10 bases not matched to a gene. The CDR3 has 14 amino acids. Germline V gene sequence: CDR1 MNHEY, CDR2 SMNVEV (reference sequence). The CDR3 DNA is TGTGCCAGCAGTTCGGGGGGACCACCGGAGGAGCAGTACTTC. Translating it yields CASSSGGPPEEQYF.

The V and J genes are TRBV5-7 and TRBJ2-3; TRBD1 agrees at 8 bases. TRBV5-7 is given ORF status, its function remaining uncertain. CDR3 size: 16 residues. After removal of 4 bases from V and 0 bases from J, the junction contained 7 bases not matched to a gene. The CDR3 protein is CASSQKRQGSTDTQYF. In nucleotides, the CDR3 is TGTGCCAGCAGCCAAAAAAGACAGGGGAGCACAGATACGCAGTATTTT.

J is TRBJ2-1 and V is TRBV5-1, with D possibly being TRBD1 (6 bases). This CDR3 is 16 amino acids long. CDR1 and CDR2 (germline): SGHRS, YFSETQ. V shed 0 bases and J shed 4 bases, with 14 bases lying between them. CDR3 DNA sequence: TGCGCCAGCAGCTTGGACTACAGGGCTACGTACAATGAGCAGTTCTTC. Residues: CASSLDYRATYNEQFF.

The V call is TRBV19, the J call TRBJ2-1, with D possibly being TRBD2 (6 bases). V dropped 7 bases and J dropped 5 bases, with 18 bases sitting between them. This CDR3 has 15 amino acids. Germline V CDR1 and CDR2: LNHDA, SQIVND (reference sequence). Here the CDR3 reads CASNPGGGSHNEQFF. CDR3 coding DNA: TGTGCCAGTAATCCCGGGGGAGGTTCACACAATGAGCAGTTCTTC.

The chain recombines TRBV4-1 with TRBJ1-1; D is perhaps TRBD1 (6 bases). Trimming left V 0 bases short and J 4 bases short, with 9 bases between. Germline assignment: CDR1 MGHRA and CDR2 YSYEKL. The CDR3 loop spans 14 amino acids. As DNA, the CDR3 is TGCGCCAGCAGCCAAGATACCAGGGGCACTGAAGCTTTCTTT. Residues: CASSQDTRGTEAFF.

This clone was counted once. The gene calls are TRBV5-3 and TRBJ1-1; D not resolved. TRBV5-3 belongs to the ORF category, with a function that is uncertain. V was trimmed by 3 bases and J by 0 bases, leaving 21 bases between them. The CDR3 has 18 amino acids. CDR3 DNA sequence: TGTGCCAGAAGCTCGCCCCTGTTTTCGGAGTTAATGAACACTGAAGCTTTCTTT. It specifies CARSSPLFSELMNTEAFF.

The V gene is TRBV13, the J gene TRBJ2-7; 7 positions agree with TRBD2. CDR1 is PRHDT, CDR2 FYEKMQ, per germline (reference sequence). This CDR3 spans 13 amino acids. V lost 4 bases and J lost 3; bases outside the gene matches: 3. CDR3 region: CASSSGLHYEQYF. The CDR3 bases are TGTGCCAGCAGCTCGGGACTACACTACGAGCAGTACTTC. Full variable domain (outside the CDR3, taken from reference TRBV13 and TRBJ2-7): AAGVIQSPRHLIKEKRETATLKCYPIPRHDTVYWYQQGPGQDPQFLISFYEKMQSDKGSIPDRFSAQQFSDYHSELNMSSLELGDSALYFCASSSGLHYEQYFGPGTRLTVT.

This clone was recorded only once. Within the sample, other DNA sequences also encode this same CDR3. The chain is built from TRBV5-1 and TRBJ2-7; 7 bases agree with TRBD1. The junction had 6 bases not matched to a gene; V was cut back by 0 bases and J by 6 bases. CDR3 length: 14 residues. CDR1 is SGHRS and CDR2 is YFSETQ in the germline V gene. The CDR3 nucleotides read TGCGCCAGCAGCTTGGACAGGGGAAGTGGCGAGCAGTACTTC. Translated: CASSLDRGSGEQYF.

This clone came up once. The chain recombines TRBV6-5 with TRBJ2-3, with D uncertain. This CDR3 is 13 amino acids long. CDR1 and CDR2 (germline): MNHEY, SVGAGI. The V gene lost 2 bases and the J gene lost 3 bases, with 6 bases spanning the gap. The CDR3 sequence is CASSYLLTDTQYF. The CDR3 coding sequence is TGTGCCAGCAGTTACCTTCTTACAGATACGCAGTATTTT.

The genes are TRBV3-1 (or the pseudogene TRBV3-2) and TRBJ2-3, with 9 bases fitting TRBD2. CDR3 length equals 17 residues. The trim removed 2 bases at V and 6 bases at J, leaving 12 bases unmatched. Per the germline V gene, CDR1 is LGHDT and CDR2 is YNNKEL (reference sequence). CDR3 in amino acids: CASSQRSGGRDSDTQYF. The CDR3 nucleotides are TGTGCCAGCAGCCAAAGGAGCGGGGGGCGAGATTCGGATACGCAGTATTTT.

This CDR3 is CASSFDSGSNQPQHF. The CDR3 region has the DNA TGTGCCAGCAGTTTTGACAGTGGGAGCAATCAGCCCCAGCATTTT. The V gene is TRBV6-2 or TRBV6-3, the J gene TRBJ1-5; the D gene is possibly TRBD1 (5 bases). The CDR3 is 15 residues long. Germline CDR1 is MNHEY and CDR2 is SVGEGT. V gave up 4 bases and J gave up 1 base, with 11 bases separating them.

The genes are TRBV4-2 and TRBJ2-3; 7 bases match TRBD1. This CDR3 is 15 amino acids long. Germline values: CDR1 LGHNA, CDR2 YNFKEQ. Trimming at V came to 1 base and at J to 3 bases, leaving 4 bases not matched to a gene. DNA of the CDR3: TGTGCCAGCAGCCAAGCTGACAGGGTGACAGATACGCAGTATTTT. Amino acid sequence: CASSQADRVTDTQYF.

The chain couples TRBV6-2 or TRBV6-3 to TRBJ1-6, with 9 bases aligning to TRBD1. The germline CDR1 and CDR2 sequences are MNHEY and SVGEGT. The CDR3 totals 17 residues. The ends lost 6 bases at V and 6 bases at J; junction bases unmatched: 12. The CDR3 is CASSPGQGIMSNSPLHF. The CDR3, as DNA: TGTGCCAGCAGCCCGGGACAGGGTATAATGAGTAATTCACCCCTCCACTTT.